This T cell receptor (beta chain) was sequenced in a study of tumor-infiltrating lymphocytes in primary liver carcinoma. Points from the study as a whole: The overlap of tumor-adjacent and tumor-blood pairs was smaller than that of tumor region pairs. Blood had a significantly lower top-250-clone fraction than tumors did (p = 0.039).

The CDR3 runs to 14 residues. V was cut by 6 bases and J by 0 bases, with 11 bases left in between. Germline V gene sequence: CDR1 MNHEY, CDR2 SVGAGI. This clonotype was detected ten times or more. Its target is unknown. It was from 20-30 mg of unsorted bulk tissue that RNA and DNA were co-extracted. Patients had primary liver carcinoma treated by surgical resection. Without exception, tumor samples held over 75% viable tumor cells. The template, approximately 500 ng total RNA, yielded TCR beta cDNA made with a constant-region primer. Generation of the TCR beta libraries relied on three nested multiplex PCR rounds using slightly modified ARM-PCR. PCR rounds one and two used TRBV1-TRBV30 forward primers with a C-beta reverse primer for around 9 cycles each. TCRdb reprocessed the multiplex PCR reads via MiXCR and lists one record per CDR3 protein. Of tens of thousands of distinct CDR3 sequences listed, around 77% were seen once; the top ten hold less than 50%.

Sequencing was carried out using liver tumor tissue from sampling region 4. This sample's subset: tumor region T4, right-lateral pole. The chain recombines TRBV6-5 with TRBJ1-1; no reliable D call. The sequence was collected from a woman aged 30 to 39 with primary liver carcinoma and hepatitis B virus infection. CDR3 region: CASRRDQMNTEAFF. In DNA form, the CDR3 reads TGTGCCAGCAGGAGGGATCAAATGAACACTGAAGCTTTCTTT.